The present TCR beta chain was sequenced within a study of T cells in Graves' hyperthyroidism and ophthalmopathy. At least ten counts were recorded for this clonotype. This CDR3 has 13 residues. Trimming took 6 bases from V and 1 from J, leaving 8 bases between them. From germline, CDR1 is MNHEY and CDR2 SMNVEV (reference sequence). The study defined stable Graves' hyperthyroidism as no ophthalmopathy progression within 18 months. The TCR beta CDR3 regions underwent amplification using RNA transcripts as the source. During a first-round RT-PCR of the TCR CDR3, the HTBI primer set was used. From the multiplex PCR reads, TCRdb called clonotypes with MiXCR, one entry per CDR3 protein. The data show a few hundred thousand distinct CDR3 sequences, with around 15% seen just once and more than 4.5% held by the top ten.

The specimen was blood. The receptor's source is a woman between 18 and 29 years old with Graves' hyperthyroidism. The chain couples TRBV27 to TRBJ2-3; the D is unclear. The CDR3 sequence: CASRGLGTDTQYF. The CDR3 DNA reads as TGTGCCAGCAGGGGCTTGGGCACAGATACGCAGTATTTT.